This T cell receptor (beta chain) was documented in a study of blood T cell repertoires in COVID-19. The overall study: Samples taken during acute and convalescent COVID-19 were collected in the United States, Italy and Spain.

Under the authors' procedure: Nucleated cell counts were estimated from reference gene primer amplification. Repertoires were generated with immunoSEQ multiplex PCR, while TCRdb's copy carries only in-frame clones and drops some. V, J and clone size were drawn from that table, and D and trimming were deduced from the DNA. The repertoire includes 180,000 or so clones, 81% of them detected once, and about 10% sits in the top ten. This clone has only one observation. This TCR derives from a woman aged 40 to 50 with COVID-19, enrolled during active disease. Material for sequencing was peripheral blood.

The CDR3 coding sequence is TGTGCCAGCAGTGAAGACGGCGAGGCGGGGGGTGGATCAGGCGAGCAGTACGTC. Its translation: CASSEDGEAGGGSGEQYV. The chain is built from TRBV25-1 and TRBJ2-7, with TRBD2 matching 8 bases. CDR1 MGHDK and CDR2 SYGVNS come from the germline V gene. Trimming removed 2 bases from V and 6 bases from J; junction bases left unmatched: 18. This CDR3 has 18 amino acids.